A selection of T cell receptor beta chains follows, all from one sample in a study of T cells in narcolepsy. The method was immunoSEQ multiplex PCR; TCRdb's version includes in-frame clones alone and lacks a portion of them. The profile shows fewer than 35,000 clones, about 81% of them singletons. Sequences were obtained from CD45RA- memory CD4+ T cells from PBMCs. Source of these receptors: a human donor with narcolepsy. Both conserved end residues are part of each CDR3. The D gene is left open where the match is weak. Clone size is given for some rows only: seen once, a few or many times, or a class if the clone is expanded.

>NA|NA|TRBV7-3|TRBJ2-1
CASSPKGGPNEQFF
TGTGCCAGCAGCCCGAAGGGGGGACCGAATGAGCAGTTCTTC
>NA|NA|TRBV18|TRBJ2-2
CASSRSGLYTGELFF
TGTGCCAGCTCACGTTCGGGACTTTACACCGGGGAGCTGTTTTTT
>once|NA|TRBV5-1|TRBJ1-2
CASSPPGAGIYGYTF
TGCGCCAGCAGCCCCCCGGGGGCAGGGATCTATGGCTACACCTTC
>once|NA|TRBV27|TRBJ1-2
CASSSTVAYGYTF
TGTGCCAGCAGTTCGACCGTAGCCTATGGCTACACCTTC
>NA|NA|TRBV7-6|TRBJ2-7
CASSRTTSEQYF
TGTGCCAGCAGCCGAACAACCTCCGAGCAGTACTTC
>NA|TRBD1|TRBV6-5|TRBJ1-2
CASSSRQGAYGYTF
TGTGCCAGCAGTTCTAGACAGGGGGCCTATGGCTACACCTTC
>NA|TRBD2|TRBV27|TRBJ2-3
CASSFPSGSGTDTQYF
TGTGCCAGCAGTTTTCCTAGCGGGAGTGGTACAGATACGCAGTATTTT
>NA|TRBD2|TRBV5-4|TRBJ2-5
CASSWLAGGPQETQYF
TGTGCCAGCAGCTGGTTAGCGGGAGGCCCCCAAGAGACCCAGTACTTC
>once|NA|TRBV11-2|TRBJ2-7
CASSLRADRPVHEQYF
TGTGCCAGCAGCTTAAGAGCAGACAGGCCCGTCCACGAGCAGTACTTC
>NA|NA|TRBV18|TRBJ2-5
CASSPPSQETQYF
TGTGCCAGCTCACCACCGAGCCAAGAGACCCAGTACTTC
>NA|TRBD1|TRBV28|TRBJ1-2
CASRGTALYGYTF
TGTGCCAGCAGGGGGACAGCTCTCTATGGCTACACCTTC
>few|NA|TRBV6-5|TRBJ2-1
CASRTENEQFF
TGTGCCAGCAGGACAGAGAATGAGCAGTTCTTC
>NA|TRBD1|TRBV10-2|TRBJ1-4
CASSDRETNEKLFF
TGCGCCAGCAGCGACAGGGAAACTAATGAAAAACTGTTTTTT
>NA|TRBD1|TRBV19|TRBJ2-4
CASNPHRGKSIQYF
TGTGCCAGTAACCCCCACAGGGGTAAAAGCATTCAGTACTTC
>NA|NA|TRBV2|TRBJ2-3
CASSERIASTDTQYF
TGTGCCAGCAGTGAACGAATAGCGAGCACAGATACGCAGTATTTT
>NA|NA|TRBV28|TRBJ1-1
CASSLGRPNTEAFF
TGTGCCAGCAGTTTAGGCAGGCCAAACACTGAAGCTTTCTTT
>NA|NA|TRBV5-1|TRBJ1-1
CASSLGQQEAAFF
TGCGCCAGCAGCTTGGGGCAGCAGGAGGCAGCTTTCTTT
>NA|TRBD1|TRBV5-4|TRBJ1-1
CASSPQGQGARGTEAFF
TGTGCCAGCAGCCCGCAAGGGCAGGGGGCTCGGGGCACTGAAGCTTTCTTT
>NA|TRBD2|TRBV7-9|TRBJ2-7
CASSFSSGPTYEQYF
TGTGCCAGCAGCTTCTCTAGCGGGCCTACCTACGAGCAGTACTTC
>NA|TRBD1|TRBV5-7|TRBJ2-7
CASSLAGTGLREQYF
TGTGCCAGCAGCTTGGCCGGGACAGGGTTGCGAGAGCAGTACTTC
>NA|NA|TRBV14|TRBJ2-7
CASSQDRINRALSYEQYF
TGTGCCAGCAGCCAAGATAGGATTAACAGGGCACTCTCCTACGAGCAGTACTTC
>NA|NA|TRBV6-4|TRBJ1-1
CASSPDYYSNLKGNTEAFF
TGTGCCAGCAGCCCGGACTACTACTCAAATCTAAAGGGGAACACTGAAGCTTTCTTT
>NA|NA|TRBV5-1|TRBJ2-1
CASSLAYRREQFF
TGCGCCAGCAGCTTGGCCTACAGGAGGGAGCAGTTCTTC
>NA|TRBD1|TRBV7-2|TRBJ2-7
CASSLGGQPGEQYF
TGTGCCAGCAGCTTAGGGGGACAGCCGGGAGAGCAGTACTTC
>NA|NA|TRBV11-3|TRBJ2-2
CASSFGGGSTGELFF
TGTGCCAGCAGCTTTGGAGGGGGATCCACCGGGGAGCTGTTTTTT
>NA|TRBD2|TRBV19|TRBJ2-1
CATLPGLAGVGSYNEQFF
TGTGCCACCCTTCCGGGACTAGCGGGGGTGGGCTCCTACAATGAGCAGTTCTTC
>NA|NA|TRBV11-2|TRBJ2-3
CASSPSFLPADTQYF
TGTGCCAGCAGCCCAAGTTTCCTTCCCGCGGATACGCAGTATTTT
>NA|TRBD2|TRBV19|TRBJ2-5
CASSMGGVEEETQYF
TGTGCCAGTAGTATGGGAGGGGTGGAAGAAGAGACCCAGTACTTC
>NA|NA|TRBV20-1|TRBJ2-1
CSARVAQVQFF
TGCAGTGCTAGAGTCGCACAGGTGCAGTTCTTC
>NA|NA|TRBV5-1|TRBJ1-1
CASSLLQGGVTEAFF
TGCGCCAGCAGCTTGCTGCAGGGTGGTGTCACTGAAGCTTTCTTT
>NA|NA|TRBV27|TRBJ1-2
CASSLSGGLYGYTF
TGTGCCAGCAGTTTATCGGGCGGACTCTATGGCTACACCTTC
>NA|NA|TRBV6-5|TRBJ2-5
CASTRGHSETQYF
TGTGCCAGCACCAGGGGACATTCGGAGACCCAGTACTTC
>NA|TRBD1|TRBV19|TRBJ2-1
CASSMTGVSYNEQFF
TGTGCCAGTAGTATGACAGGGGTTTCATACAATGAGCAGTTCTTC
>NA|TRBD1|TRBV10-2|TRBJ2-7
CASRPGQGSYEQYF
TGCGCCAGCAGGCCGGGACAGGGCTCCTACGAGCAGTACTTC
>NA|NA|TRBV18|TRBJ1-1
CASSPGVGLDTEAFF
TGTGCCAGCTCACCCGGAGTAGGACTGGACACTGAAGCTTTCTTT
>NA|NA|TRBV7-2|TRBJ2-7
CASSPDVSGGTRGEQYF
TGTGCCAGCAGCCCAGACGTTTCGGGCGGGACGAGGGGGGAGCAGTACTTC
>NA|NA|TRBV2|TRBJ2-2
CASSRLVNTGELFF
TGTGCCAGCAGTCGACTGGTAAACACCGGGGAGCTGTTTTTT
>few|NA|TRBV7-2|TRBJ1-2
CASSLGRVGYTF
TGTGCCAGCAGCTTAGGCAGGGTAGGCTACACCTTC
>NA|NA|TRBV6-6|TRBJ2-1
CAASTSVSASYNEQFF
TGTGCCGCCTCGACGTCGGTCTCCGCCTCCTACAATGAGCAGTTCTTC
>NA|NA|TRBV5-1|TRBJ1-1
CASSLARSQVNTEAFF
TGCGCCAGCAGCTTGGCCCGATCTCAGGTGAACACTGAAGCTTTCTTT
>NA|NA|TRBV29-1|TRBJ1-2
CSVVENYGYTF
TGCAGCGTTGTAGAGAACTATGGCTACACCTTC
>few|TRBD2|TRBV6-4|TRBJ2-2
CASSQREGAGELFF
TGTGCCAGCAGCCAGCGGGAGGGAGCCGGGGAGCTGTTTTTT
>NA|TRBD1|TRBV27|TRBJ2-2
CASRTGDRAGELFF
TGTGCCAGCAGGACCGGAGACAGGGCCGGGGAGCTGTTTTTT
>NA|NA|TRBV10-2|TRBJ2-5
CASSEQQIPYF
TGCGCCAGCAGTGAGCAACAGATCCCCTACTTC
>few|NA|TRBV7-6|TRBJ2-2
CASSSSIYTGELFF
TGTGCCAGCAGCTCCTCTATTTACACCGGGGAGCTGTTTTTT
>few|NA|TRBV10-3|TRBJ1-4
CAISEPRAGEKLFF
TGTGCCATCAGTGAGCCAAGGGCGGGAGAAAAACTGTTTTTT
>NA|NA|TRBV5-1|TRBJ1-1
CASSLDWTMNTEAFF
TGCGCCAGCAGCTTAGACTGGACCATGAACACTGAAGCTTTCTTT
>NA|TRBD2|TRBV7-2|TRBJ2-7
CASSPRVAGGYEQYF
TGTGCCAGCAGCCCCCGGGTAGCGGGGGGGTACGAGCAGTACTTC
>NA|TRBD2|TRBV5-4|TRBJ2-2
CASSSARVAGPRGTGELFF
TGTGCCAGCAGCTCTGCGAGGGTAGCGGGGCCCCGAGGCACCGGGGAGCTGTTTTTT
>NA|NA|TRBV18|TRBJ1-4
CASSPRSLFDGRQHEKLFF
TGTGCCAGCTCACCCCGATCGCTGTTTGACGGCAGACAGCATGAAAAACTGTTTTTT
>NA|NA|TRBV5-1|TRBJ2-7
CASSLSVTVGLTYEQYF
TGCGCCAGCAGCTTGAGCGTGACAGTCGGACTTACCTACGAGCAGTACTTC
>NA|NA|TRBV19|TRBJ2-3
CASSIDRTQYF
TGTGCCAGTAGTATAGACAGAACGCAGTATTTT
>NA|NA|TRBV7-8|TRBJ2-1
CASSPWTTNEQFF
TGTGCCAGCAGCCCGTGGACTACCAATGAGCAGTTCTTC
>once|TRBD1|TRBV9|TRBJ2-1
CASSVGGQKRGRDEQFF
TGTGCCAGCAGCGTAGGAGGGCAGAAAAGGGGGCGCGATGAGCAGTTCTTC
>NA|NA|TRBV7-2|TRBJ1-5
CASSFGTLSSNQPQHF
TGTGCCAGCAGCTTCGGGACGTTGTCGAGCAATCAGCCCCAGCATTTT
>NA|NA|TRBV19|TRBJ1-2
CASSSQQGLGDGYTF
TGTGCCAGTAGTTCGCAACAGGGCCTCGGGGATGGCTACACCTTC
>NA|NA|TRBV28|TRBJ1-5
CASSLPGQPQHF
TGTGCCAGCAGTTTACCGGGTCAGCCCCAGCATTTT
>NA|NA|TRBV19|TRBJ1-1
CASSPFPRNTEAFF
TGTGCCAGTAGTCCATTCCCCCGGAACACTGAAGCTTTCTTT
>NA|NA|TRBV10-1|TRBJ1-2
CASSTAGPQGRRLREESSYGYTF
TGCGCCAGCAGTACCGCGGGGCCCCAGGGCAGGAGACTACGGGAGGAGAGCTCCTATGGCTACACCTTC
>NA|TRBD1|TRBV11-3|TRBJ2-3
CASSFNRGQSDTQYF
TGTGCCAGCAGCTTTAACAGGGGGCAGTCAGATACGCAGTATTTT